What follows are 12 T cell receptor beta chains derived from one specimen sequenced in a study of T cell responses to AZD1222 COVID-19 vaccine. Sequenced by immunoSEQ multiplex PCR; TCRdb stores in-frame clones only, minus some. The top ten hold around 1.7% of the sample, which has 100,000 to 150,000 clones, roughly nine tenths seen once. The sample consisted of peripheral blood, taken on day 0 of AZD1222 vaccination. The receptors here all came from an adult in good health.

The CDR3 nucleotides are TGTGCCAGCAGTGAAGCGCTTGGGACAGGGGCGCACTATGGCTACACCTTC. Translation: CASSEALGTGAHYGYTF. V usage is TRBV2 and J usage is TRBJ1-2, with 10 bases matching TRBD1. V was clipped by 0 bases and J by 3 bases; unmatched bases: 7. Germline loops: CDR1 SNHLY, CDR2 FYNNEI. CDR3 size: 17 residues. Full variable domain (missing parts from reference TRBV2 and TRBJ1-2): EPEVTQTPSHQVTQMGQEVILRCVPISNHLYFYWYRQILGQKVEFLVSFYNNEISEKSEIFDDQFSVERPDGSNFTLKIRSTKLEDSAMYFCASSEALGTGAHYGYTFGSGTRLTVV.

The gene calls are TRBV27 and TRBJ1-5, with TRBD1 matching over 7 bases. The CDR3 contains 13 residues. The V gene's germline CDR1 is MNHEY and CDR2 SMNVEV (reference sequence). With V trimmed by 3 bases and J by 7 bases, 3 bases remained unmatched. The CDR3 here is CASSFEQGQPQHF. The DNA for the CDR3 is TGTGCCAGCAGTTTTGAACAGGGGCAGCCCCAGCATTTT.

The rearrangement joins TRBV2 to TRBJ2-5; D unclear. This CDR3 has 13 amino acids. V was pared by 6 bases and J by 5 bases, with 13 bases between. Germline V CDR1 and CDR2: SNHLY, FYNNEI. The DNA for the CDR3 is TGTGCCAGCAGGGGCACAGCCCGTGAGACCCAGTACTTC. This codes for CASRGTARETQYF.

The gene calls are TRBV12-3 or TRBV12-4 and TRBJ1-1; no firm D call. Deletions cut 5 bases from V and 1 base from J, with 5 bases between. The CDR3 is 12 residues long. The DNA for the CDR3 is TGTGCCAGCAGTACAGAGAACACTGAAGCTTTCTTT. It translates to CASSTENTEAFF.

This clone was counted only a few times. The chain couples TRBV7-9 to TRBJ1-2; D gene unclear. This CDR3 contains 12 residues. Trimming removed 10 bases at V and 7 bases at J, with 16 bases between. CDR1 is SEHNR and CDR2 is FQNEAQ in the germline V gene (reference sequence). CDR3 DNA: TGTGCCACCGAGACTCAGGAGTTTGGCTACACCTTC. This sequence encodes CATETQEFGYTF.

The V and J genes are TRBV19 and TRBJ1-1; D is unclear. This CDR3 comprises 15 residues. Deletions cut 5 bases from V and 1 base from J, with 14 bases between. The germline CDR1 and CDR2 sequences are LNHDA and SQIVND (reference sequence). As DNA, the CDR3 is TGTGCCAGTAGTGCCTACAAGCTGGGGAACACTGAAGCTTTCTTT. It codes for CASSAYKLGNTEAFF.

The V and J genes are TRBV5-6 and TRBJ2-5; D not resolved. V dropped 0 bases and J dropped 4 bases, with 7 bases sitting between them. CDR1 and CDR2 (germline): SGHDT, YYEEEE. The CDR3 loop spans 13 amino acids. The chain's CDR3 is CASSLGGPETQYF. CDR3 nucleotide sequence: TGTGCCAGCAGCTTGGGAGGACCAGAGACCCAGTACTTC.

The V call is TRBV9, the J call TRBJ2-5; 13 bases fit TRBD2. This CDR3 region has 14 residues. CDR1 SGDLS and CDR2 YYNGEE come from the germline V gene. After removal of 2 bases from V and 5 bases from J, the junction contained 0 bases not matched to a gene. The CDR3 here is CASSVTSGRETQYF. The CDR3 nucleotides are TGTGCCAGCAGCGTGACTAGCGGGAGGGAGACCCAGTACTTC.

The chain has TRBV28 and TRBJ1-1, with D possibly being TRBD1 (6 bases). This CDR3 comprises 15 residues. Germline CDR1 MDHEN, CDR2 SYDVKM. Trimming took 1 base from V and 3 from J, leaving 12 bases between them. CDR3 amino acids: CASSLFGGGDTEAFF. The CDR3 bases are TGTGCCAGCAGTTTATTTGGGGGGGGCGACACTGAAGCTTTCTTT.

The chain links TRBV6-5 to TRBJ2-5; tentatively, D is TRBD1 (5 bases). Germline CDR1 is MNHEY and CDR2 is SVGAGI. The CDR3 is 15 amino acids. V gave up 1 base and J gave up 3 bases, with 12 bases separating them. Here the CDR3 reads CASSYWLGAEETQYF. The CDR3 nucleotides are TGTGCCAGCAGTTACTGGTTAGGGGCAGAAGAGACCCAGTACTTC.

The V call is TRBV10-3, the J call TRBJ2-7, with D perhaps given as TRBD1 or TRBD2 (5 bases each). The CDR3 totals 12 residues. V lost 4 bases and J lost 6, with 10 bases in between. Germline CDR1 reads ENHRY; CDR2 reads SYGVKD. The CDR3 sequence is CAISGDGTEQYV. CDR3 sequence (DNA): TGTGCCATCAGTGGGGATGGGACCGAGCAGTACGTC.

V usage is TRBV30 and J usage is TRBJ2-3; D unresolved. The V gene's germline CDR1 is GTSNPN and CDR2 SVGIG (reference sequence). Trimming left V 3 bases short and J 0 bases short, with 7 bases between. The CDR3 is 13 residues long. In DNA form, the CDR3 reads TGTGCCTGGAGGACTTTTAGCACAGATACGCAGTATTTT. It specifies CAWRTFSTDTQYF. The full variable domain, completed using reference TRBV30 and TRBJ2-3, is SQTIHQWPATLVQPVGSPLSLECTVEGTSNPNLYWYRQAAGRGLQLLFYSVGIGQISSEVPQNLSASRPQDRQFILSSKKLLLSDSGFYLCAWRTFSTDTQYFGPGTRLTVL.